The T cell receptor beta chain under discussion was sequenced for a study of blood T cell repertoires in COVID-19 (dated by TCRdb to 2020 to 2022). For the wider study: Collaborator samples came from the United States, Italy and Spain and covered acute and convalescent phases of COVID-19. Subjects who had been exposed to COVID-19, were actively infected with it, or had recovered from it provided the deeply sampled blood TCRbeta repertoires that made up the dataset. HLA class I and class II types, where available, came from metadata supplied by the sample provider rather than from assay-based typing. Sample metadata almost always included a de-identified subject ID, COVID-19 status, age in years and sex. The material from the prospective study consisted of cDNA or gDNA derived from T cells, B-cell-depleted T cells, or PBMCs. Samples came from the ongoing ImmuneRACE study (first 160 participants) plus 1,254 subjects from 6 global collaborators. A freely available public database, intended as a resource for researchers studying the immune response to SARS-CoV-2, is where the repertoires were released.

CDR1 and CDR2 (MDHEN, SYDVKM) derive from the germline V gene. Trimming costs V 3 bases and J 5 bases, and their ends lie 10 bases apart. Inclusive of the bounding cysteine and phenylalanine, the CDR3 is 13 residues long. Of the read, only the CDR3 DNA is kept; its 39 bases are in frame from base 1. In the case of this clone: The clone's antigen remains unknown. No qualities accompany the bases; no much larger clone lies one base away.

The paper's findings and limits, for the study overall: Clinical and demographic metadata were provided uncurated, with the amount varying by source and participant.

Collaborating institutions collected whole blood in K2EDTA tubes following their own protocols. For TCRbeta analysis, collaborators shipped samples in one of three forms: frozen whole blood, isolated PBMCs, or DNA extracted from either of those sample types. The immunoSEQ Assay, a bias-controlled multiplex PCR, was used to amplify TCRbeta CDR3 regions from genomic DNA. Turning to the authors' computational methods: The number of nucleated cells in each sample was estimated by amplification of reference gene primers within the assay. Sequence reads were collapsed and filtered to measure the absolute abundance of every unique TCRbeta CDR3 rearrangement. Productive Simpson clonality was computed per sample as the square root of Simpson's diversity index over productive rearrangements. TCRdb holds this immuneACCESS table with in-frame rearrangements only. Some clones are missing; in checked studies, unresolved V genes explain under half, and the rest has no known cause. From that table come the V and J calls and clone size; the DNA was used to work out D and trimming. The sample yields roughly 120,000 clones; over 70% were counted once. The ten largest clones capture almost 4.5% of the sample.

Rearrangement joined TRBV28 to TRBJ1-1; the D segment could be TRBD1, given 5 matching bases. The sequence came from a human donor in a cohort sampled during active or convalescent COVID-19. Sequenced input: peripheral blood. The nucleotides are TGTGCCAGCAGTTTCCGGGGACTGACTGAAGCTTTCTTT. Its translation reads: CASSFRGLTEAFF.